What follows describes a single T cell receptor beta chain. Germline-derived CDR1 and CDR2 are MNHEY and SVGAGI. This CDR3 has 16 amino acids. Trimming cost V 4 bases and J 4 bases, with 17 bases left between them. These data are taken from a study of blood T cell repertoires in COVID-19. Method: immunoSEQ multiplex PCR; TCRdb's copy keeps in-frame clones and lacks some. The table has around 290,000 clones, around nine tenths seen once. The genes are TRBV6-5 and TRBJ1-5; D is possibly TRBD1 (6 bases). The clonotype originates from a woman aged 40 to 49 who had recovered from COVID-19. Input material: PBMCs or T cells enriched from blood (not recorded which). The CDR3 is CASSSSSTGRNQPQHF. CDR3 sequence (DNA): TGTGCCAGCAGTTCATCTTCGACAGGTCGGAATCAGCCCCAGCATTTT.